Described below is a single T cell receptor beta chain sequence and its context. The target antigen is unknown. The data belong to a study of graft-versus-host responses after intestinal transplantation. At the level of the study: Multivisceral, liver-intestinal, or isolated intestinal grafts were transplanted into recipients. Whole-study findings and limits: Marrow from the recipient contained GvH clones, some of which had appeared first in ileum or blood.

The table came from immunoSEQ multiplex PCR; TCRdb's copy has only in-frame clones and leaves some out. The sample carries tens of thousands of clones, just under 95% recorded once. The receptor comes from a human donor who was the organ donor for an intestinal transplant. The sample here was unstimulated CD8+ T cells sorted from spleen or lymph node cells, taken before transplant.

The CDR3 loop is CASIPPGGTQYF. As DNA, the CDR3 is TGTGCCAGCATCCCACCCGGCGGTACGCAGTATTTT. This chain joins TRBV27 and TRBJ2-3; no clear D gene. CDR1 MNHEY and CDR2 SMNVEV come from the germline V gene (reference sequence). Trimming removed 7 bases at V and 8 bases at J, with 13 bases between. The CDR3 length is 12 residues.